The 22 T cell receptor beta chains listed next were all sequenced from one sample in a study of T cell responses to AZD1222 COVID-19 vaccine (dated by TCRdb to about 2021). The library was produced with the immunoSEQ multiplex PCR assay. TCRdb limited this immuneACCESS table to in-frame rearrangements with V and J called. A share of clones is missing; checked studies link under half to unresolved V genes, and the rest is unexplained. Present in this sample are about 130,000 clones, approximately 84% of which were seen just once. The ten largest clones represent about 4% of the sample. The intended sense of this specimen's time point label: baseline before first vaccination. Sequenced here: peripheral blood, sampled on day 0 of AZD1222 vaccination. The receptors derive from an adult in good health.

In this sample, this clone turned up a few times. The V gene is TRBV2, the J gene TRBJ1-5; D call uncertain. The germline V gene has CDR1 SNHLY and CDR2 FYNNEI. The V and J ends lost 7 bases and 5 bases respectively, with 9 bases between them. The CDR3 is 12 residues long. The CDR3 here is CASTDLYQPQHF. CDR3 bases: TGTGCCAGCACAGATTTATATCAGCCCCAGCATTTT.

This clone was detected once. The chain employs TRBV3-1 (or the pseudogene TRBV3-2) and TRBJ1-2, with D possibly being TRBD1 (5 bases). The CDR3 contains 13 residues. Germline V gene lookup returns CDR1 LGHDT and CDR2 YNNKEL (reference sequence). V was pared by 0 bases and J by 4 bases, with 6 bases between. CDR3 residues: CASSQEGTYGYTF. The CDR3 DNA follows: TGTGCCAGCAGCCAAGAAGGGACCTATGGCTACACCTTC.

This clone was observed a handful of times. This rearrangement joins TRBV24-1 to TRBJ1-2; a weak D match, TRBD1 (6 bases). V gave up 3 bases and J gave up 7 bases, with 14 bases separating them. The CDR3 loop spans 14 amino acids. The germline V gene encodes CDR1 KGHDR and CDR2 SFDVKD. The CDR3 here is CATSDAQTGFGYTF. The CDR3 DNA reads as TGTGCCACCAGTGATGCACAAACAGGGTTTGGCTACACCTTC.

V usage is TRBV6-4 and J usage is TRBJ1-5; D is ambiguous. Germline V CDR1 and CDR2: MRHNA, SNTAGT. There are 10 residues in the CDR3. The germline V and J ends were trimmed by 0 bases and 13 bases, with 4 bases remaining between them. Here the CDR3 reads CASSDSIQHF. Here the CDR3 DNA reads TGTGCCAGCAGTGACTCGATTCAGCATTTT.

This sequence joins TRBV10-2 and TRBJ2-2; D is perhaps TRBD2 (6 bases). The CDR3 consists of 14 residues. From germline, CDR1 is WSHSY and CDR2 SAAADI. Trimming removed 4 bases from V and 5 bases from J, with 11 bases in between. The CDR3 bases are TGCGCCAGCAGTGTGAGGGCGGGGACCGGGGAGCTGTTTTTT. Protein: CASSVRAGTGELFF.

The chain combines TRBV28 with TRBJ2-6, with 7 bases fitting TRBD1. Trimming at V came to 7 bases and at J to 0 bases, leaving 12 bases not matched to a gene. In germline, CDR1 is MDHEN, CDR2 SYDVKM. The CDR3 has 18 amino acids. The CDR3 reads CASTTVGQFFSGANVLTF. CDR3 DNA sequence: TGTGCCAGCACTACCGTGGGACAGTTTTTCTCTGGGGCCAACGTCCTGACTTTC. Filled out from reference TRBV28 and TRBJ2-6, the complete variable domain reads DVKVTQSSRYLVKRTGEKVFLECVQDMDHENMFWYRQDPGLGLRLIYFSYDVKMKEKGDIPEGYSVSREKKERFSLILESASTNQTSMYLCASTTVGQFFSGANVLTFGAGSRLTVL.

The chain is built from TRBV20-1 and TRBJ1-1; the D gene is possibly TRBD1 (5 bases). Germline CDR1 DFQATT, CDR2 SNEGSKA (reference sequence). The V end lost 5 bases, the J end lost 4 bases, and 8 bases lay between the germline ends. The CDR3 consists of 11 residues. CDR3 bases: TGCAGTGCTGAGAGGGGCACTGAAGCTTTCTTT. Translated, it gives CSAERGTEAFF.

The rearrangement joins TRBV9 to TRBJ1-4; 8 nucleotides agree with TRBD1. Germline V gene lookup returns CDR1 SGDLS and CDR2 YYNGEE. This CDR3 is 16 amino acids long. The ends lost 3 bases at V and 0 bases at J; junction bases unmatched: 4. Written as DNA, the CDR3 is TGTGCCAGCAGCGCTGGACAGGGACCAACTAATGAAAAACTGTTTTTT. It specifies CASSAGQGPTNEKLFF. The whole variable domain, remainder taken from reference TRBV9 and TRBJ1-4, is DSGVTQTPKHLITATGQRVTLRCSPRSGDLSVYWYQQSLDQGLQFLIQYYNGEERAKGNILERFSAQQFPDLHSELNLSSLELGDSALYFCASSAGQGPTNEKLFFGSGTQLSVL.

This clone appeared a few times. This chain connects TRBV19 to TRBJ1-5; D possibly corresponds to TRBD1 (5 bases). This CDR3 has 16 amino acids. Per the germline V gene, CDR1 is LNHDA and CDR2 is SQIVND (reference sequence). Trimming stripped 6 bases from V and 0 bases from J, with 15 bases between. The CDR3 reads CASSAKGVYSNQPQHF. The DNA of the CDR3 is TGTGCCAGTAGCGCTAAAGGGGTATATAGCAATCAGCCCCAGCATTTT. The complete variable domain, with remaining parts taken from reference TRBV19 and TRBJ1-5, reads DGGITQSPKYLFRKEGQNVTLSCEQNLNHDAMYWYRQDPGQGLRLIYYSQIVNDFQKGDIAEGYSVSREKKESFPLTVTSAQKNPTAFYLCASSAKGVYSNQPQHFGDGTRLSIL.

The chain is built from TRBV11-2 and TRBJ1-2; D is unclear. This CDR3 contains 17 residues. Germline CDR1 and CDR2: SGHAT and FQNNGV. Trimming pared 7 bases from V and 0 bases from J, leaving 21 bases between. CDR3 DNA: TGTGCCAGCACCCCCAGAGGCACGGATTTTACTAACTATGGCTACACCTTC. This codes for CASTPRGTDFTNYGYTF.

The gene calls are TRBV25-1 and TRBJ2-2, with D unclear. The germline V gene encodes CDR1 MGHDK and CDR2 SYGVNS. The CDR3 spans 16 residues. The V end lost 3 bases, the J end lost 0 bases, and 11 bases lay between the germline ends. CDR3 bases: TGTGCCAGCAGTGAGAGGTTACAGACGAACACCGGGGAGCTGTTTTTT. Residues: CASSERLQTNTGELFF.

CDR3 coding DNA: TGTGCCAGCAGCCAAGAATTCACGGTGGAAGGACAGCCCCAGCATTTT. Translation: CASSQEFTVEGQPQHF. V and J are TRBV3-1 (or the pseudogene TRBV3-2) and TRBJ1-5; D is ambiguous. CDR3 length: 16 residues. Germline values: CDR1 LGHDT, CDR2 YNNKEL (reference sequence). V lost 0 bases and J lost 7, with 16 bases in between.

The chain couples TRBV5-1 to TRBJ1-1; 7 bases agree with TRBD1. There are 17 residues in the CDR3. Trimming cost V 1 base and J 4 bases; bases outside gene matches: 13. The germline V gene has CDR1 SGHRS and CDR2 YFSETQ. As DNA, the CDR3 is TGCGCCAGCAGCTTGTTTATCGCGCAGGGGGGCGGCACTGAAGCTTTCTTT. It encodes CASSLFIAQGGGTEAFF. The variable domain in full, completed from reference TRBV5-1 and TRBJ1-1, reads KAGVTQTPRYLIKTRGQQVTLSCSPISGHRSVSWYQQTPGQGLQFLFEYFSETQRNKGNFPGRFSGRQFSNSRSEMNVSTLELGDSALYLCASSLFIAQGGGTEAFFGQGTRLTVV.

CDR3 region: CASSYSLAGGLDTQYF. The CDR3 region has the DNA TGTGCCAGCAGTTATTCTCTAGCGGGGGGGTTAGATACGCAGTATTTT. The chain uses TRBV6-6 and TRBJ2-3; TRBD2 agrees at 12 bases. Germline V lookup: CDR1 MNHNY, CDR2 SVGAGI (reference sequence). V lost 3 bases, J lost 5 bases, and 6 bases stayed unmatched. The CDR3 contains 16 residues.

The chain uses TRBV5-1 and TRBJ2-5; D not certain. Germline lookup yields CDR1 SGHRS and CDR2 YFSETQ. The CDR3 is made up of 12 amino acids. V was trimmed by 1 base and J by 2 bases, leaving 3 bases between them. CDR3 loop: CASSLPQETQYF. As DNA, the CDR3 is TGCGCCAGCAGCTTGCCGCAAGAGACCCAGTACTTC. Full variable domain (missing parts from reference TRBV5-1 and TRBJ2-5): KAGVTQTPRYLIKTRGQQVTLSCSPISGHRSVSWYQQTPGQGLQFLFEYFSETQRNKGNFPGRFSGRQFSNSRSEMNVSTLELGDSALYLCASSLPQETQYFGPGTRLLVL.

This clone was picked up one time. The chain is built from TRBV6-2 or TRBV6-3 and TRBJ2-1, with TRBD2 matching 12 bases. Trimming took 2 bases from V and 2 from J; bases not matched to a gene: 10. Germline CDR1 reads MNHEY; CDR2 reads SVGEGT. The CDR3 runs 19 residues. In DNA form, the CDR3 reads TGTGCCAGCAGTTACAGGACTAGCGGGAATGCCATAACCTACAATGAGCAGTTCTTC. Its translation is CASSYRTSGNAITYNEQFF.

The chain employs TRBV18 and TRBJ1-3; D call uncertain. The CDR3 loop spans 15 amino acids. CDR1 is KGHSH and CDR2 is LQKENI in the germline V gene. Trimming took 4 bases from V and 0 from J, leaving 10 bases between them. CDR3 bases: TGTGCCAGCTCACTGGGTCAATTCTCTGGAAACACCATATATTTT. It is translated as CASSLGQFSGNTIYF.

The chain links TRBV7-2 to TRBJ1-1; no clear D gene. CDR1 SGHTA and CDR2 FQGNSA come from the germline V gene. The CDR3 has 11 amino acids. With 3 bases removed from V and 8 bases from J, the gap between germline ends came to 7 bases. The CDR3 loop reads CASSFIAEAFF. DNA for the CDR3: TGTGCCAGCAGCTTTATAGCAGAAGCTTTCTTT.

The rearrangement links TRBV12-3 or TRBV12-4 to TRBJ2-7, with D tentatively TRBD1 or TRBD2 (6 bases each). The CDR3 sequence is 13 residues long. V lost 4 bases to trimming and J lost 5 bases, with 12 bases between them. CDR3 protein: CASSSGDFDEQYF. The CDR3 DNA is TGTGCCAGCAGTTCAGGGGACTTCGACGAGCAGTACTTC.

The genes are TRBV5-1 and TRBJ1-1; 8 nucleotides align to TRBD1. The CDR3 sequence is 15 residues long. The germline V gene has CDR1 SGHRS and CDR2 YFSETQ. Losses at the gene ends were 1 base for V and 1 base for J; bases not matched to a gene: 3. The CDR3 is CASSLTGGTNTEAFF. The DNA of the CDR3 is TGCGCCAGCAGCTTGACAGGGGGTACGAACACTGAAGCTTTCTTT.

As DNA, the CDR3 is TGTGCCAGCAGTCCGTTGGGGGGGGTGACGCACTACACCTTC. It yields the protein CASSPLGGVTHYTF. The chain links TRBV27 to TRBJ1-2, with D tentatively TRBD1 (5 bases). This CDR3 has 14 residues. The germline CDR1 and CDR2 sequences are MNHEY and SMNVEV (reference sequence). Trimming left V 5 bases short and J 10 bases short, with 20 bases between.

The V and J genes are TRBV28 and TRBJ1-1, with D uncertain. The CDR3 has 16 amino acids. V was pared by 2 bases and J by 0 bases, with 13 bases between. Germline V gene lookup returns CDR1 MDHEN and CDR2 SYDVKM. CDR3: CASSLQDMVVNTEAFF. CDR3 coding DNA: TGTGCCAGCAGTTTACAGGATATGGTGGTGAACACTGAAGCTTTCTTT.